One and the same sample provided the 18 T cell receptor beta chains below, sequenced in a study of blood T cell repertoires in COVID-19. Some clones are missing from TCRdb's copy, which holds only in-frame ones; the method was immunoSEQ multiplex PCR. The data contain fewer than 300,000 clones, 80% to 90% of them singletons. The specimen sequenced was PBMCs or T cells enriched from blood (not recorded which). The receptors were gathered from a woman in her 30s who had recovered from COVID-19.

This chain uses TRBV5-1 with TRBJ2-1; 8 bases line up with TRBD1. There are 15 residues in the CDR3. In germline, CDR1 is SGHRS, CDR2 YFSETQ. Germline trimming cut 4 bases from V and 2 bases from J; bases unmatched to any gene: 5. The CDR3 is CASSLDRGPYNEQFF. The DNA for the CDR3 is TGCGCCAGCAGCCTCGACAGGGGTCCCTACAATGAGCAGTTCTTC.

The chain carries TRBV28 and TRBJ2-7, with no clear D. CDR1 MDHEN and CDR2 SYDVKM come from the germline V gene. Trimming took off 6 bases at V and 3 bases at J, with 6 bases between the two ends. The CDR3 covers 11 residues. DNA for the CDR3: TGTGCCAGCAGCTACCACTACGAGCAGTACTTC. It translates to CASSYHYEQYF. The entire variable domain, with the rest obtained from reference TRBV28 and TRBJ2-7, is as follows: DVKVTQSSRYLVKRTGEKVFLECVQDMDHENMFWYRQDPGLGLRLIYFSYDVKMKEKGDIPEGYSVSREKKERFSLILESASTNQTSMYLCASSYHYEQYFGPGTRLTVT.

This chain links TRBV18 with TRBJ2-3; D gene uncertain. Trimming took 3 bases from V and 5 from J, leaving 9 bases between them. The germline V gene has CDR1 KGHSH and CDR2 LQKENI. The CDR3 is 13 amino acids. The CDR3 sequence: CASSPHSGDTQYF. The CDR3 DNA sequence: TGTGCCAGCTCACCCCACTCGGGAGATACGCAGTATTTT. Full variable domain (outside the CDR3, taken from reference TRBV18 and TRBJ2-3): NAGVMQNPRHLVRRRGQEARLRCSPMKGHSHVYWYRQLPEEGLKFMVYLQKENIIDESGMPKERFSAEFPKEGPSILRIQQVVRGDSAAYFCASSPHSGDTQYFGPGTRLTVL.

The V call is TRBV25-1, the J call TRBJ1-1; 7 positions match TRBD1. Germline assignment: CDR1 MGHDK and CDR2 SYGVNS. The CDR3 sequence is 13 residues long. V lost 3 bases, J lost 5 bases, and 3 bases stayed unmatched. DNA for the CDR3: TGTGCCAGCAGTGATCCAGGGGGTACTGAAGCTTTCTTT. This sequence encodes CASSDPGGTEAFF.

This rearrangement joins TRBV5-6 to TRBJ1-1, with D possibly TRBD1 on 5 matching bases. Germline CDR1 SGHDT, CDR2 YYEEEE. V dropped 4 bases and J dropped 2 bases, with 15 bases sitting between them. The CDR3 is 15 residues long. CDR3 nucleotides: TGTGCCAGCAGCATGGAGGGGCGGAGAAACACTGAAGCTTTCTTT. Amino acids: CASSMEGRRNTEAFF.

This clone was seen just once. The chain combines TRBV12-2 with TRBJ1-4. TRBV12-2 is described as a pseudogene. The CDR3 totals 11 residues. For the CDR3, the DNA is TGTGCAAGTCGCTCTTATGAAAAACTGTTTTTT. It translates to CASRSYEKLFF.

This rearrangement joins TRBV2 to TRBJ1-5; 9 positions agree with TRBD1. Losses at the gene ends were 4 bases for V and 4 bases for J; bases not matched to a gene: 8. CDR1 and CDR2 from the germline V gene are SNHLY and FYNNEI. The CDR3 sequence is 16 residues long. The CDR3 is CASSGEQGARNQPQHF. The CDR3, as DNA: TGTGCCAGCAGTGGGGAACAGGGGGCGCGGAATCAGCCCCAGCATTTT.

V gene TRBV4-1 combines with J gene TRBJ2-1; 16 bases fit TRBD2. Per germline, CDR1 MGHRA and CDR2 YSYEKL. The junction had 10 bases not matched to a gene; V was cut back by 4 bases and J by 13 bases. The CDR3 contains 16 residues. The CDR3 sequence: CASSREPGLAGGPQFF. The CDR3 coding sequence is TGCGCCAGCAGCCGTGAACCGGGACTAGCGGGGGGGCCCCAGTTCTTC.

This chain uses TRBV2 with TRBJ2-2; D is perhaps TRBD1 (6 bases). V was cut by 3 bases and J by 7 bases, with 9 bases left in between. Per the germline V gene, CDR1 is SNHLY and CDR2 is FYNNEI. The CDR3 loop spans 13 amino acids. The CDR3 DNA sequence: TGTGCCAGCAGTGATAGGGGGATCGGGGAGCTGTTTTTT. The encoded protein is CASSDRGIGELFF.

The chain links TRBV3-1 (or the pseudogene TRBV3-2) to TRBJ1-1; 12 nucleotides agree with TRBD1. Germline trimming cut 4 bases from V and 0 bases from J; bases unmatched to any gene: 6. In germline, CDR1 is LGHDT, CDR2 YNNKEL (reference sequence). CDR3 length: 17 amino acids. The CDR3 DNA sequence: TGTGCCAGCAGCCCCGGGACAGGGGGCCCGGTGAACACTGAAGCTTTCTTT. This translates into CASSPGTGGPVNTEAFF.

The chain uses TRBV5-4 and TRBJ2-2; 7 nucleotides align to TRBD1. CDR3 length: 14 amino acids. Per the germline V gene, CDR1 is SGHNT and CDR2 is YYREEE (reference sequence). V lost 0 bases, J lost 8 bases, and 4 bases stayed unmatched. The CDR3 loop is CASSLGQGLGELFF. The CDR3 nucleotides read TGTGCCAGCAGCTTGGGACAGGGATTAGGGGAGCTGTTTTTT.

This chain uses TRBV28 with TRBJ2-5, with unresolved D. Trimming removed 3 bases at V and 2 bases at J, with 7 bases between. Per the germline V gene, CDR1 is MDHEN and CDR2 is SYDVKM. The CDR3 sequence is 13 residues long. DNA of the CDR3: TGTGCCAGCAGTTTTTGGCAGCAAGAGACCCAGTACTTC. Translation gives CASSFWQQETQYF.

This clone was recorded once. V gene TRBV7-9 combines with J gene TRBJ1-1; D not resolved. The V and J ends lost 3 bases and 6 bases respectively, with 8 bases between them. Germline-derived CDR1 and CDR2 are SEHNR and FQNEAQ (reference sequence). The CDR3 has 12 residues. The CDR3 protein is CASSFTGSEAFF. The DNA for the CDR3 is TGTGCCAGCAGCTTTACGGGTTCTGAAGCTTTCTTT.

The CDR3, as DNA: TGTGCCAGCAGCCTAAACCCGACCGCACGAGGGGAGCAGTTCTTC. Translating gives CASSLNPTARGEQFF. The chain couples TRBV7-3 to TRBJ2-1; D may be TRBD2 (5 bases). CDR1 and CDR2 (germline): SGHTA, FQGTGA. The V and J ends lost 5 bases and 10 bases respectively, with 21 bases between them. This CDR3 has 15 amino acids.

The gene calls are TRBV6-1 and TRBJ2-7; perhaps TRBD1 as D (5 bases). Germline lookup yields CDR1 MNHNS and CDR2 SASEGT. This CDR3 has 15 residues. V lost 6 bases and J lost 6, with 21 bases in between. CDR3 loop: CASRGPPRVSGEQYF. CDR3 in DNA: TGTGCCAGCAGGGGGCCACCCAGGGTATCCGGCGAGCAGTACTTC.

The genes are TRBV15 and TRBJ2-1, with 9 bases matching TRBD1. The J segment lost 5 bases and the V segment lost 5 bases, leaving 22 bases of the junction unmatched. Per the germline V gene, CDR1 is LNHNV and CDR2 is YYDKDF (reference sequence). The CDR3 contains 20 residues. The CDR3 DNA reads TGTGCCACCAGCCCCACCCCCGGTCCGGGACAGGGACTGGGTGACAATGAGCAGTTCTTC. This encodes CATSPTPGPGQGLGDNEQFF.

The rearrangement joins TRBV15 to TRBJ1-2; no firm D call. From germline, CDR1 is LNHNV and CDR2 YYDKDF (reference sequence). This CDR3 is 13 amino acids long. V lost 0 bases and J lost 8, with 10 bases in between. The CDR3 sequence is CATSRDLSRGYTF. The CDR3 bases are TGTGCCACCAGCAGAGATCTCTCTAGGGGCTACACCTTC.

This clone was seen just once. V usage is TRBV25-1 and J usage is TRBJ2-7, with unresolved D. Germline assignment: CDR1 MGHDK and CDR2 SYGVNS. Trimming stripped 2 bases from V and 4 bases from J, with 9 bases between. This CDR3 is built from 13 residues. CDR3 amino acids: CASSEPPRYEQYF. CDR3 DNA: TGTGCCAGCAGTGAACCCCCGAGGTACGAGCAGTACTTC.